This T cell receptor (beta chain) was sequenced in a study of T cell responses to AZD1222 COVID-19 vaccine. Findings and limits, study-wide: Once two AZD1222 doses were given, Spike-specific TCR breadth and depth went up. Reportedly, close to half of spike-specific TCRs are directed against unmutated variant regions. Donors skewed white British and female; clonal diversity was possibly underestimated.

Clones were sequenced by immunoSEQ multiplex PCR, and TCRdb holds only the in-frame ones, with some missing. The repertoire includes about 130,000 clones, just over 85% of them detected once, and 9.5% to 15% sits in the top ten. With 1 base clipped from V and 3 bases from J, the junction kept 3 bases outside the gene matches. The CDR3 extends over 16 amino acids. Germline V CDR1 and CDR2: SGHVS, FNYEAQ. On this clone itself: No antigen is known for it.

The sample in question was peripheral blood, obtained on day 0 of AZD1222 vaccination. This TCR came from an adult in good health. This chain connects TRBV7-6 to TRBJ2-1; TRBD2 matches 10 bases. Written as DNA, the CDR3 is TGTGCCAGCAGCTTAGGACTAGCGGGCATCTACAATGAGCAGTTCTTC. The encoded protein is CASSLGLAGIYNEQFF.